This TCR beta chain was profiled in a study of CD8 T cells in ankylosing spondylitis. Broader study findings: Disease-linked clones reportedly showed significant enrichment in matched ankylosing spondylitis synovial fluid.

This clonotype was observed many times. Its antigen is currently unknown. TCRdb re-called the 5' RACE reads with MiXCR, one entry per CDR3 protein. The sample yields some 220,000 distinct CDR3 sequences, around 8% seen once. Germline V CDR1 and CDR2: LNHDA, SQIVND (reference sequence). Deletions cut 3 bases from V and 1 base from J, with 12 bases between. The CDR3 covers 15 residues. The sequencing sample was made of blood, either unsorted or a sorted T cell fraction (not recorded which). The chain uses TRBV19 and TRBJ1-1; D remains ambiguous. The clonotype comes from a female donor with ankylosing spondylitis or in good health (not recorded which). CDR3: CASSMRGTGNTEAFF. For the CDR3, the DNA is TGTGCCAGTAGTATGCGGGGAACGGGGAACACTGAAGCTTTCTTT. The full variable domain, completed using reference TRBV19 and TRBJ1-1, is DGGITQSPKYLFRKEGQNVTLSCEQNLNHDAMYWYRQDPGQGLRLIYYSQIVNDFQKGDIAEGYSVSREKKESFPLTVTSAQKNPTAFYLCASSMRGTGNTEAFFGQGTRLTVV.